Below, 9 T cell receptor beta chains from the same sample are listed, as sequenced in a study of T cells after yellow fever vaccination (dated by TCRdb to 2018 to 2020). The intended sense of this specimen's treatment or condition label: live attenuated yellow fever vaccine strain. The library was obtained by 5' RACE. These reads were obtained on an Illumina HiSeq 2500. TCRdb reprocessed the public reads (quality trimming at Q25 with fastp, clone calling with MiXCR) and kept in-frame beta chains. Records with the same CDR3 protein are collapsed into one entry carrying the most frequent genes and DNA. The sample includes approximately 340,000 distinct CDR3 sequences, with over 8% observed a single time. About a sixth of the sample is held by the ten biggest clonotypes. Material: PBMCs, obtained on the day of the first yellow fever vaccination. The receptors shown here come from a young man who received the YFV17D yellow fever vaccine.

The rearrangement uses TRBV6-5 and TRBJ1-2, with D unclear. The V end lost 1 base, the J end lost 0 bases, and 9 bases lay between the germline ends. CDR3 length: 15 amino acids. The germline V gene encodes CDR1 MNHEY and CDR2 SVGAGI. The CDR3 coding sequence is TGTGCCAGCAGTTACTTGGGAGCTACTAACTATGGCTACACCTTC. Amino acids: CASSYLGATNYGYTF.

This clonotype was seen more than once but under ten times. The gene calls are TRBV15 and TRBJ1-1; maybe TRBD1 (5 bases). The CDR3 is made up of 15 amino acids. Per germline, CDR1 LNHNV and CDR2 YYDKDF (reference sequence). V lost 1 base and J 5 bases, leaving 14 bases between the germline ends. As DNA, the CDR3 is TGTGCCACCAGCAGAGCCCAGGGAGTATGGACTGAAGCTTTCTTT. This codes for CATSRAQGVWTEAFF.

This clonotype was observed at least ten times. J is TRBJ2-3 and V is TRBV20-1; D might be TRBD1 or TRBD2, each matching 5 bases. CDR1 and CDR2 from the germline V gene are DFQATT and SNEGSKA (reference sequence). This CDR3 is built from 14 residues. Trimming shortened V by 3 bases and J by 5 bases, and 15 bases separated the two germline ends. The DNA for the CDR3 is TGCAGTGCTAGCGGGGCGGCCGGTATAGATACGCAGTATTTT. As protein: CSASGAAGIDTQYF.

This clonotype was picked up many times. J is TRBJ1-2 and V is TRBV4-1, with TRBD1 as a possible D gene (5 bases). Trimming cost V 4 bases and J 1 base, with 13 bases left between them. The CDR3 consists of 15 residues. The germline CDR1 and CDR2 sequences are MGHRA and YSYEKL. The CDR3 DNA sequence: TGCGCCAGCAGCCCTTGGACACTCGTTAACTATGGCTACACCTTC. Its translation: CASSPWTLVNYGYTF.

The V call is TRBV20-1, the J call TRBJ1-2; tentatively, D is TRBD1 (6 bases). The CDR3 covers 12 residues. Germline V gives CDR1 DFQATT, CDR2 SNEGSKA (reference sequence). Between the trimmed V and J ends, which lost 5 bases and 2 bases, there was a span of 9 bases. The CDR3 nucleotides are TGCAGTGCTGACAGGAGGAACTATGGCTACACCTTC. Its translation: CSADRRNYGYTF.

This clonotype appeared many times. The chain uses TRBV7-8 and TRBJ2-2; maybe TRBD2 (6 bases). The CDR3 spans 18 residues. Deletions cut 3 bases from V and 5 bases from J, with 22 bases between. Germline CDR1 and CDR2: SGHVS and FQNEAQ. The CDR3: CASSLLRRGSRWTGELFF. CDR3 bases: TGTGCCAGCAGCTTGTTAAGGCGGGGTAGTCGTTGGACCGGGGAGCTGTTTTTT. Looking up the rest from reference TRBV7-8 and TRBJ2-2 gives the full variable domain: GAGVSQSPRYKVAKRGQDVALRCDPISGHVSLFWYQQALGQGPEFLTYFQNEAQLDKSGLPSDRFFAERPEGSVSTLKIQRTQQEDSAVYLCASSLLRRGSRWTGELFFGEGSRLTVL.

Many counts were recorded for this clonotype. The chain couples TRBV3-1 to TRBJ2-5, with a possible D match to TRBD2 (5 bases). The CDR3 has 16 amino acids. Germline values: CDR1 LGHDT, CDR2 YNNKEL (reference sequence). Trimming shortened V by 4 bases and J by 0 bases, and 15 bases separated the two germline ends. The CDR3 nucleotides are TGTGCCAGCAGCCTGAGGACGGACTCGTACCAAGAGACCCAGTACTTC. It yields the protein CASSLRTDSYQETQYF.

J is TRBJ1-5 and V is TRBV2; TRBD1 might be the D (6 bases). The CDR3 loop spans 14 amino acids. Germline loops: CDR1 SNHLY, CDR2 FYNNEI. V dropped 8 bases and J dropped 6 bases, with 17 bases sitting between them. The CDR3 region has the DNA TGTGCCAGCGGGACACGGATCAGGGGTCAGCCCCAGCATTTT. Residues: CASGTRIRGQPQHF.

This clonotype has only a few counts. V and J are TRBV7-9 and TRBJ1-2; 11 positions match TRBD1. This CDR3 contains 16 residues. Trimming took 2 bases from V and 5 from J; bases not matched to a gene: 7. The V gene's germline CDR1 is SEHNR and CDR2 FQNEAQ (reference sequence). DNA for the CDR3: TGTGCCAGCAGCTTATCGGGGGACAGGGGGAAGTATGGCTACACCTTC. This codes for CASSLSGDRGKYGYTF.